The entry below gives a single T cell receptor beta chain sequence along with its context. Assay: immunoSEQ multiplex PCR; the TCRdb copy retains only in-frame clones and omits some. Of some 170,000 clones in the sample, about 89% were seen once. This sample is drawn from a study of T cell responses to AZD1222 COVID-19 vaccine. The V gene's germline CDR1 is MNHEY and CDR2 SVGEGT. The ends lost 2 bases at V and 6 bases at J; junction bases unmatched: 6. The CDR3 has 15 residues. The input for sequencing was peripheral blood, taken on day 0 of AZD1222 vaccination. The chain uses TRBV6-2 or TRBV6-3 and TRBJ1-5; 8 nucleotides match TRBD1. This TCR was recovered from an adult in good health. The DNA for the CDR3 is TGTGCCAGCAGTTACGGACAGGGAAGTCGTCAGCCCCAGCATTTT. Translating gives CASSYGQGSRQPQHF.